A single sample gave rise to the 13 T cell receptor beta chains below, sequenced in a study of immune heterogeneity within non-small cell lung tumors. Multiplex PCR amplified the TCR beta CDR3 region. Its first round ran for about 10 cycles with 32 V and 13 J primers. TCRdb reprocessed the multiplex PCR reads with MiXCR, giving one entry per CDR3 protein. The sample lists over 10,000 distinct CDR3 sequences; about a quarter were seen once. Template was bulk tumor genomic DNA, around 600 ng per sample. The authors collected several far-apart biopsies from each primary tumor during surgery. It was patients with untreated, newly diagnosed non-small cell lung cancer who underwent curative surgery. The specimen was lung tumor tissue. Receptors originate from a man aged 50 or older with non-small cell lung cancer.

A note on this clonotype: The CDR3 end shows no conserved phenylalanine or tryptophan, and so a read error is likely. The chain combines TRBV19 with TRBJ2-4; tentative D call: TRBD1 (6 bases). The CDR3 spans 17 residues. V dropped 3 bases and J dropped 7 bases, with 22 bases sitting between them. The germline V gene encodes CDR1 LNHDA and CDR2 SQIVND (reference sequence). For the CDR3, the DNA is TGTGCCAGTAGTATGGGGGCCAGCGGAGCTGTAGGTAACATTCAGTACTTG. Translating it yields CASSMGASGAVGNIQYL.

This clonotype has at least ten counts. The chain combines TRBV11-2 with TRBJ2-1; weak D call: TRBD2 (6 bases). CDR1 is SGHAT and CDR2 is FQNNGV in the germline V gene. The CDR3 sequence is 17 residues long. Trimming removed 1 base from V and 0 bases from J, with 13 bases in between. DNA for the CDR3: TGTGCCAGCAGCTTAGGCAGTAGCGGACTCTCCTACAATGAGCAGTTCTTC. Amino acids: CASSLGSSGLSYNEQFF.

The chain employs TRBV20-1 and TRBJ1-1; TRBD1 is a possible D gene (5 bases). V was trimmed by 4 bases and J by 4 bases, leaving 16 bases between them. The germline V gene encodes CDR1 DFQATT and CDR2 SNEGSKA (reference sequence). The CDR3 is 14 residues long. In DNA, the CDR3 is TGCAGTGCTACTGCGTGGGGGGAGTCCACTGAAGCTTTCTTT. Residues: CSATAWGESTEAFF.

This clonotype was counted at least ten times. The rearrangement links TRBV4-2 to TRBJ2-2, with TRBD2 as a possible D gene (6 bases). CDR3 size: 15 residues. Trimming stripped 5 bases from V and 0 bases from J, with 10 bases between. Per the germline V gene, CDR1 is LGHNA and CDR2 is YNFKEQ. This chain's CDR3 is CASSVAETNTGELFF. The CDR3 DNA sequence: TGTGCCAGCAGCGTAGCGGAAACGAACACCGGGGAGCTGTTTTTT.

This clonotype was seen repeatedly, ten times or more. This sequence joins TRBV5-1 and TRBJ1-1; D possibly corresponds to TRBD1 (5 bases). The CDR3 spans 15 residues. V lost 3 bases and J lost 1, with 13 bases in between. In germline, CDR1 is SGHRS, CDR2 YFSETQ. In DNA form, the CDR3 reads TGCGCCAGCAGCTCTCAGGGTAGTGAGAACACTGAAGCTTTCTTT. Its translation: CASSSQGSENTEAFF.

Details on this clonotype: A read error may explain this, as a much larger clone is one base away. This chain connects TRBV6-2 or TRBV6-3 to TRBJ1-6; D perhaps matches TRBD1 (5 bases). Germline assignment: CDR1 MNHEY and CDR2 SVGEGT. The CDR3 covers 16 residues. With 0 bases removed from V and 8 bases from J, the gap between germline ends came to 14 bases. The CDR3 is CASSYSGHGWYSPLHF. The CDR3 DNA reads as TGTGCCAGCAGTTACTCCGGACATGGATGGTATTCACCCCTCCACTTT.

The V call is TRBV20-1, the J call TRBJ2-5; no clear D gene. Germline loops: CDR1 DFQATT, CDR2 SNEGSKA (reference sequence). The CDR3 consists of 12 residues. V lost 5 bases, J lost 1 base, and 8 bases lay in between. Here the CDR3 reads CSAWASQETQYF. CDR3 DNA: TGCAGTGCTTGGGCCAGCCAAGAGACCCAGTACTTC.

The chain links TRBV9 to TRBJ2-1, with 11 bases lining up with TRBD2. V shed 6 bases, J shed 3 bases, and the junction held 5 bases outside the gene matches. This CDR3 spans 15 amino acids. Germline V CDR1 and CDR2: SGDLS, YYNGEE. CDR3 DNA: TGTGCCAGCACTCTAGCGGGGGGCCTCTACAATGAGCAGTTCTTC. Its translation: CASTLAGGLYNEQFF.

This clonotype was found many times. V and J are TRBV3-1 and TRBJ2-3; D unclear. The CDR3 spans 15 residues. V lost 1 base and J 4 bases, leaving 12 bases between the germline ends. The V gene's germline CDR1 is LGHDT and CDR2 YNNKEL (reference sequence). CDR3 coding DNA: TGTGCCAGCAGCCAAGCTAACTCTTGGGCAGATACGCAGTATTTT. Amino acids: CASSQANSWADTQYF.

This clonotype was seen a single time. A much larger clone is a single base away; this may be a read error. The V and J genes are TRBV28 and TRBJ2-7; 7 positions agree with TRBD2. The length of the CDR3 is 15 residues. Germline CDR1 is MDHEN and CDR2 is SYDVKM. The CDR3 DNA follows: TGTGCCAACGGTAAAAGCGGGATGATCTCCTACGAGCAGCACTTC. It encodes CANGKSGMISYEQHF. The full variable domain, in which reference TRBV28 and TRBJ2-7 provide the parts outside the CDR3, is DVKVTQSSRYLVKRTGEKVFLECVQDMDHENMFWYRQDPGLGLRLIYFSYDVKMKEKGDIPEGYSVSREKKERFSLILESASTNQTSMYLCANGKSGMISYEQHFGPGTRLTVT.

CDR3 sequence reads: CASSSTMDSAVNTIYF. CDR3 coding DNA: TGTGCCAGCAGCTCTACCATGGACTCAGCTGTAAACACCATATATTTT. The chain carries TRBV12-3 or TRBV12-4 and TRBJ1-3; no firm D call. The CDR3 loop spans 16 amino acids. Trimming took 6 bases from V and 6 from J, leaving 21 bases between them.

This clonotype is labeled medium-sized. The chain couples TRBV28 to TRBJ2-3; no clear D. Trimming stripped 4 bases from V and 0 bases from J, with 11 bases between. This CDR3 is built from 15 residues. Germline V CDR1 and CDR2: MDHEN, SYDVKM. CDR3 region: CASSSGSASTDTQYF. DNA of the CDR3: TGTGCCAGCAGTTCGGGCTCTGCCAGCACAGATACGCAGTATTTT.

By its share, this clonotype is medium-sized. The rearrangement links TRBV5-1 to TRBJ2-2; D uncertain. V lost 1 base and J lost 2, with 0 bases in between. CDR3 length equals 12 residues. The V gene's germline CDR1 is SGHRS and CDR2 YFSETQ. DNA for the CDR3: TGCGCCAGCAGCTTGAACACCGGGGAGCTGTTTTTT. The encoded protein is CASSLNTGELFF.